The 18 T cell receptor beta chains below come from one sample, sequenced in a study of Tregs in tolerant kidney transplant recipients. Some clones are missing from TCRdb's copy, which holds only in-frame ones; the method was immunoSEQ multiplex PCR. Of approximately 260,000 clones in the sample, roughly 84% are singletons; the top ten hold less than 0.75%. Sample: CD4+ T cells from blood. All receptors come from a human donor in good health.

This chain links TRBV9 with TRBJ2-3; 10 bases are shared with TRBD2. Germline V gene sequence: CDR1 SGDLS, CDR2 YYNGEE. This CDR3 region has 15 residues. The J segment lost 4 bases and the V segment lost 2 bases, leaving 4 bases of the junction unmatched. The CDR3 DNA follows: TGTGCCAGCAGCGTGAGCGGGGGGGGCTCAGATACGCAGTATTTT. Its protein is CASSVSGGGSDTQYF.

The gene calls are TRBV7-2 and TRBJ1-5; D call uncertain. The germline V gene encodes CDR1 SGHTA and CDR2 FQGNSA. The CDR3 runs to 14 residues. V was pared by 1 base and J by 4 bases, with 8 bases between. The CDR3, as DNA: TGTGCCAGCAGCTTAGTACACCAAAATCAGCCCCAGCATTTT. The encoded protein is CASSLVHQNQPQHF.

This chain uses TRBV15 with TRBJ2-7, with TRBD1 identical over 9 bases. Unmatched junction bases numbered 13, after V lost 5 bases and J lost 5 bases. The CDR3 runs 16 residues. Germline assignment: CDR1 LNHNV and CDR2 YYDKDF (reference sequence). This CDR3 is CATSAQRTGATHEQYF. The CDR3, as DNA: TGTGCCACCAGCGCGCAGAGGACAGGGGCCACACACGAGCAGTACTTC.

This chain connects TRBV5-1 to TRBJ1-3; D not certain. Between the trimmed V and J ends, which lost 0 bases and 4 bases, there was a span of 5 bases. Germline CDR1 SGHRS, CDR2 YFSETQ. CDR3 length: 13 residues. The CDR3 region is CASSLELGNTIYF. In nucleotides, the CDR3 is TGCGCCAGCAGCTTGGAACTCGGAAACACCATATATTTT.

The chain combines TRBV30 with TRBJ1-5; 7 nucleotides match TRBD1. Germline V CDR1 and CDR2: GTSNPN, SVGIG (reference sequence). The CDR3 loop spans 13 amino acids. Trimming at V came to 3 bases and at J to 4 bases, leaving 3 bases not matched to a gene. This CDR3 is CAWSPGQNQPQHF. The DNA of the CDR3 is TGTGCCTGGAGCCCGGGACAGAATCAGCCCCAGCATTTT.

This clone was observed a handful of times. In the same sample, other DNA sequences code for this CDR3. The rearrangement links TRBV14 to TRBJ1-1; TRBD1 is a possible D gene (5 bases). Germline V gene lookup returns CDR1 SGHDN and CDR2 FVKESK. This CDR3 is 13 amino acids long. V lost 4 bases to trimming and J lost 5 bases, with 11 bases between them. CDR3 region: CASSLAGVTEAFF. The CDR3 nucleotides are TGTGCCAGCAGCCTCGCGGGGGTTACTGAAGCTTTCTTT.

V is TRBV29-1 and J is TRBJ2-3, with unresolved D. Deletions cut 1 base from V and 0 bases from J, with 8 bases between. CDR1 SQVTM and CDR2 ANQGSEA come from the germline V gene. The CDR3 loop spans 14 amino acids. CDR3 nucleotide sequence: TGCAGCGTTGAAGGGGAAACTAGCACAGATACGCAGTATTTT. It translates to CSVEGETSTDTQYF.

The chain couples TRBV25-1 to TRBJ2-7; no definite D call. CDR1 and CDR2 (germline): MGHDK, SYGVNS. V lost 3 bases to trimming and J lost 4 bases, with 4 bases between them. The CDR3 spans 11 residues. Here the CDR3 DNA reads TGTGCCAGCAGTGATTGGTACGAGCAGTACTTC. Its translation is CASSDWYEQYF.

This clone was recorded once. The chain carries TRBV19 and TRBJ2-3; D is ambiguous. The V end lost 3 bases, the J end lost 9 bases, and 13 bases lay between the germline ends. This CDR3 comprises 13 residues. Germline V CDR1 and CDR2: LNHDA, SQIVND (reference sequence). The CDR3 nucleotides are TGTGCCAGTAGTATTGGCAACTTGCGGACGCAGTATTTT. This codes for CASSIGNLRTQYF. Combining the CDR3 with reference TRBV19 and TRBJ2-3 gives the whole variable domain DGGITQSPKYLFRKEGQNVTLSCEQNLNHDAMYWYRQDPGQGLRLIYYSQIVNDFQKGDIAEGYSVSREKKESFPLTVTSAQKNPTAFYLCASSIGNLRTQYFGPGTRLTVL.

The gene calls are TRBV7-9 and TRBJ1-2; 8 positions agree with TRBD1. The CDR3 length is 14 residues. CDR1 SEHNR and CDR2 FQNEAQ come from the germline V gene (reference sequence). V shed 5 bases and J 4 bases; nucleotides not matched to a gene: 6. The CDR3 region is CASSQGDRSYGYTF. CDR3 DNA sequence: TGTGCCAGCAGCCAAGGGGACAGGTCCTATGGCTACACCTTC.

The chain links TRBV5-1 to TRBJ2-1; 8 bases align to TRBD2. This CDR3 spans 16 amino acids. V gave up 0 bases and J gave up 7 bases; unmatched junction bases: 9. The germline V gene has CDR1 SGHRS and CDR2 YFSETQ. This CDR3 reads CASSLGVNGGGNEQFF. CDR3 bases: TGCGCCAGCAGCTTGGGTGTAAACGGCGGGGGGAATGAGCAGTTCTTC.

This chain uses TRBV5-1 with TRBJ2-6, with 8 bases aligning to TRBD1. CDR1 is SGHRS, CDR2 YFSETQ, per germline. The CDR3 sequence is 16 residues long. Unmatched junction bases numbered 1, after V lost 2 bases and J lost 0 bases. The CDR3: CASSLQGGSGANVLTF. CDR3 nucleotides: TGCGCCAGCAGCTTACAGGGGGGCTCTGGGGCCAACGTCCTGACTTTC.

The chain joins TRBV6-1 to TRBJ2-2; D unclear. Germline V CDR1 and CDR2: MNHNS, SASEGT. The CDR3 is made up of 14 amino acids. The germline V and J ends were trimmed by 2 bases and 0 bases, with 4 bases remaining between them. CDR3 sequence reads: CASSEWPNTGELFF. The CDR3 coding sequence is TGTGCCAGCAGTGAATGGCCGAACACCGGGGAGCTGTTTTTT.

The V and J genes are TRBV6-1 and TRBJ2-1; 9 positions agree with TRBD2. CDR3 length: 15 amino acids. From germline, CDR1 is MNHNS and CDR2 SASEGT. Germline trimming cut 6 bases from V and 0 bases from J; bases unmatched to any gene: 3. DNA for the CDR3: TGTGCCAGCAGGTCGGGACTAGCCTCCTACAATGAGCAGTTCTTC. Its translation is CASRSGLASYNEQFF.

This clone was recorded a few times. V is TRBV9 and J is TRBJ2-5, with D possibly matching TRBD1 (6 bases). This CDR3 region has 14 residues. V lost 4 bases and J 2 bases, leaving 12 bases between the germline ends. Germline V CDR1 and CDR2: SGDLS, YYNGEE. The CDR3 DNA reads as TGTGCCAGCAGCCCCCGAGGGGGTCAAGAGACCCAGTACTTC. Translated: CASSPRGGQETQYF.

This clone has a single count. This chain connects TRBV14 to TRBJ2-7; unclear D gene. The V gene lost 0 bases and the J gene lost 7 bases, with 13 bases spanning the gap. CDR3 length equals 14 residues. Germline CDR1 is SGHDN and CDR2 is FVKESK. The CDR3 spells CASSQDYSSGEQYF. The CDR3, as DNA: TGTGCCAGCAGCCAAGACTACAGTTCGGGTGAGCAGTACTTC.

The genes are TRBV18 and TRBJ2-1; 12 nucleotides agree with TRBD2. Germline lookup yields CDR1 KGHSH and CDR2 LQKENI. With 4 bases clipped from V and 9 bases from J, the junction kept 10 bases outside the gene matches. The CDR3 has 16 residues. The CDR3 region has the DNA TGTGCCAGCTCACGAGGACTAGCGGGGTTGGGAAGTGAGCAGTTCTTC. Its translation: CASSRGLAGLGSEQFF.

This chain joins TRBV7-9 and TRBJ2-5, with 8 bases identical to TRBD2. The CDR3 has 15 residues. The germline V gene has CDR1 SEHNR and CDR2 FQNEAQ (reference sequence). Germline trimming cut 5 bases from V and 7 bases from J; bases unmatched to any gene: 12. CDR3 nucleotides: TGTGCCAGCAGCACCTTCGGGGGGGCCTTCGGGACCCAGTACTTC. Translating gives CASSTFGGAFGTQYF.